These 8 T cell receptor beta chains share one sample of origin, sequenced in a study of blood T cell repertoires in COVID-19. Data came from immunoSEQ multiplex PCR; TCRdb stores just in-frame clones and leaves some out. The profile shows about 210,000 clones, about 88% of them singletons. Sequencing was performed on peripheral blood. Receptor source: a woman in her forties with acute or convalescent COVID-19.

The rearrangement joins TRBV14 to TRBJ1-4, with TRBD1 identical over 7 bases. Looked up from germline, CDR1 is SGHDN and CDR2 is FVKESK. The V segment lost 4 bases and the J segment 4 bases; nucleotides outside the gene matches: 3. This CDR3 comprises 14 residues. Here the CDR3 reads CASSPRQGNEKLFF. In nucleotides, the CDR3 is TGTGCCAGCAGCCCACGACAGGGTAATGAAAAACTGTTTTTT.

The genes are TRBV19 and TRBJ1-1, with 7 bases aligning to TRBD1. CDR3 size: 14 residues. V lost 9 bases to trimming and J lost 6 bases; unmatched junction nucleotides: 13. The V gene's germline CDR1 is LNHDA and CDR2 SQIVND (reference sequence). CDR3 sequence (DNA): TGTGCCAGCGAATCCGGGACAGCTTTCGCTGAAGCTTTCTTT. This encodes CASESGTAFAEAFF.

The chain combines TRBV10-3 with TRBJ2-2; perhaps TRBD2 as D (5 bases). The CDR3 extends over 14 amino acids. Germline loops: CDR1 ENHRY, CDR2 SYGVKD. V lost 11 bases, J lost 2 bases, and 15 bases lay in between. The CDR3 coding sequence is TGTGCCCTCGGGATACAAGGAAACACCGGGGAGCTGTTTTTT. This gives the protein CALGIQGNTGELFF.

The CDR3 nucleotides are TGTGCCAGCAGTGAAGGTGGGGCTGGCTACACCTTC. Amino acid sequence: CASSEGGAGYTF. The rearrangement links TRBV6-1 to TRBJ1-2; the D gene is possibly TRBD1 (5 bases). V was shortened by 1 base and J by 7 bases, with 7 bases between the two germline ends. The CDR3 covers 12 residues. Per germline, CDR1 MNHNS and CDR2 SASEGT.

The count of this clone is one. V is TRBV19 and J is TRBJ1-6; possibly TRBD1 for D (5 bases). CDR1 is LNHDA and CDR2 is SQIVND in the germline V gene (reference sequence). The CDR3 totals 13 residues. V shed 9 bases and J shed 7 bases, with 13 bases lying between them. DNA for the CDR3: TGTGCCAGCAGGGAGGGTAGCAATTCACCCCTCCACTTT. As protein: CASREGSNSPLHF.

The V gene is TRBV7-2, the J gene TRBJ1-5; no definite D call. The CDR3 totals 15 residues. Trimming pared 1 base from V and 1 base from J, leaving 8 bases between. Germline CDR1 is SGHTA and CDR2 is FQGNSA. CDR3 DNA: TGTGCCAGCAGCTTAGGGTACGCGAGCAATCAGCCCCAGCATTTT. It specifies CASSLGYASNQPQHF.

J is TRBJ2-3 and V is TRBV2, with D possibly matching TRBD2 (5 bases). Germline CDR1 reads SNHLY; CDR2 reads FYNNEI. Trimming removed 8 bases from V and 0 bases from J, with 12 bases in between. This CDR3 is 14 amino acids long. Here the CDR3 DNA reads TGTGCCAGCGGATTCGGGGTTAGCACAGATACGCAGTATTTT. This sequence encodes CASGFGVSTDTQYF.

The chain uses TRBV11-2 and TRBJ2-5; TRBD2 matches at 15 bases. CDR3 length: 15 residues. Germline trimming cut 6 bases from V and 3 bases from J; bases unmatched to any gene: 2. Germline CDR1 SGHAT, CDR2 FQNNGV. In nucleotides, the CDR3 is TGTGCCAGCAGGGGACTAGCGGGGGGCAAAGAGACCCAGTACTTC. Amino acid sequence: CASRGLAGGKETQYF.